This passage covers 30 T cell receptor beta chains from one sample sequenced in a study of beta chain features in type 1 diabetes. Sequencing targeted expressed TCRB transcripts, as all isolated RNA had been reverse transcribed. Sequencing was performed with immunoSEQ multiplex PCR; in TCRdb, only in-frame clones are kept and a portion is missing. The sample consists of about 260,000 clones, more than 65% of them appearing once. The sequenced sample consisted of naive CD4+ T cells from blood. The receptors originated from a man aged 25 to 40 in good health.

The J gene is TRBJ2-1, the V gene TRBV9, with 11 bases aligning to TRBD2. Germline V CDR1 and CDR2: SGDLS, YYNGEE. The CDR3 loop spans 15 amino acids. Unmatched junction bases numbered 4, after V lost 0 bases and J lost 8 bases. The CDR3 reads CASSVVLAGVDEQFF. In nucleotides, the CDR3 is TGTGCCAGCAGCGTAGTACTAGCGGGAGTCGATGAGCAGTTCTTC. Combining the CDR3 with reference TRBV9 and TRBJ2-1 gives the whole variable domain DSGVTQTPKHLITATGQRVTLRCSPRSGDLSVYWYQQSLDQGLQFLIQYYNGEERAKGNILERFSAQQFPDLHSELNLSSLELGDSALYFCASSVVLAGVDEQFFGPGTRLTVL.

In this sample, this clone turned up a few times. The chain combines TRBV9 with TRBJ2-5, with D perhaps matching TRBD2 (5 bases). CDR1 and CDR2 from the germline V gene are SGDLS and YYNGEE. This CDR3 comprises 17 residues. V lost 0 bases, J lost 5 bases, and 20 bases lay in between. The CDR3 DNA follows: TGTGCCAGCAGCGTAGGGAAGACTACCCTGGATGGGGAGACCCAGTACTTC. The encoded protein is CASSVGKTTLDGETQYF.

In the case of this clone: This same CDR3 is encoded by further DNA sequences in the sample. The chain uses TRBV30 and TRBJ1-1; D is unresolved. The CDR3 contains 12 residues. Germline V gives CDR1 GTSNPN, CDR2 SVGIG (reference sequence). V was trimmed by 0 bases and J by 3 bases, leaving 5 bases between them. CDR3 region: CAWSVWDTEAFF. CDR3 sequence (DNA): TGTGCCTGGAGTGTATGGGACACTGAAGCTTTCTTT.

This chain joins TRBV28 and TRBJ2-3; no firm D call. The CDR3 extends over 12 amino acids. The germline CDR1 and CDR2 sequences are MDHEN and SYDVKM. The germline V and J ends were trimmed by 6 bases and 4 bases, with 8 bases remaining between them. CDR3 loop: CASRARPDTQYF. The DNA of the CDR3 is TGTGCCAGCAGGGCGAGGCCAGATACGCAGTATTTT.

This clone was detected only a few times. The chain carries TRBV7-2 and TRBJ2-7; no clear D. Germline V gene data show CDR1 as SGHTA and CDR2 as FQGNSA. The CDR3 is made up of 14 amino acids. Trimming took off 6 bases at V and 1 base at J, with 13 bases between the two ends. Written as DNA, the CDR3 is TGTGCCAGCAGTCCCGGGCTCCGATCCTACGAGCAGTACTTC. Its protein product is CASSPGLRSYEQYF. Variable domain in full (rest from reference TRBV7-2 and TRBJ2-7): GAGVSQSPSNKVTEKGKDVELRCDPISGHTALYWYRQSLGQGLEFLIYFQGNSAPDKSGLPSDRFSAERTGGSVSTLTIQRTQQEDSAVYLCASSPGLRSYEQYFGPGTRLTVT.

This clone occurred once. The rearrangement uses TRBV4-3 and TRBJ2-1; TRBD2 agrees at 7 bases. Losses at the gene ends were 4 bases for V and 7 bases for J; bases not matched to a gene: 4. Germline V CDR1 and CDR2: LGHNA, YSLEER. This CDR3 spans 13 amino acids. DNA of the CDR3: TGCGCCAGCAGCCGACTAGCTGGGAATGAGCAGTTCTTC. It codes for CASSRLAGNEQFF.

The CDR3 loop is CAWSVRGSGGTDTQYF. The CDR3 DNA is TGTGCCTGGAGTGTACGGGGTAGCGGGGGCACAGATACGCAGTATTTT. The chain recombines TRBV30 with TRBJ2-3, with 8 bases fitting TRBD2. The CDR3 spans 16 residues. Per germline, CDR1 GTSNPN and CDR2 SVGIG (reference sequence). V lost 0 bases, J lost 1 base, and 6 bases stayed unmatched.

The chain uses TRBV7-2 and TRBJ1-1, with no clear D. V was clipped by 2 bases and J by 5 bases, with 12 bases between them. The germline V gene encodes CDR1 SGHTA and CDR2 FQGNSA. CDR3 length: 14 residues. The CDR3 DNA reads as TGTGCCAGCAGCTTATTCGGGGAGAGGACTGAAGCTTTCTTT. This sequence encodes CASSLFGERTEAFF.

This clone appeared a few times. The gene calls are TRBV9 and TRBJ2-7; D is ambiguous. The V end was cut by 1 base, the J end by 6 bases, with 11 bases between. CDR3 size: 13 residues. Germline V gives CDR1 SGDLS, CDR2 YYNGEE. CDR3 region: CASSVTDESEQYF. CDR3 sequence (DNA): TGTGCCAGCAGCGTAACGGACGAAAGCGAGCAGTACTTC.

The chain links TRBV7-2 to TRBJ2-7; D remains unclear. Trimming stripped 5 bases from V and 3 bases from J, with 5 bases between. This CDR3 contains 11 residues. The germline gives CDR1 SGHTA, CDR2 FQGNSA. The CDR3: CASSRIYEQYF. The CDR3 nucleotides read TGTGCCAGCAGCCGGATCTACGAGCAGTACTTC. Complete variable domain (other parts from reference TRBV7-2 and TRBJ2-7): GAGVSQSPSNKVTEKGKDVELRCDPISGHTALYWYRQSLGQGLEFLIYFQGNSAPDKSGLPSDRFSAERTGGSVSTLTIQRTQQEDSAVYLCASSRIYEQYFGPGTRLTVT.

The V call is TRBV27, the J call TRBJ2-1; 7 nucleotides align to TRBD1. This CDR3 contains 14 residues. With 3 bases clipped from V and 4 bases from J, the junction kept 3 bases outside the gene matches. CDR1 is MNHEY and CDR2 is SMNVEV in the germline V gene (reference sequence). The CDR3 region is CASSLTGSYNEQFF. For the CDR3, the DNA is TGTGCCAGCAGTTTGACAGGGTCTTACAATGAGCAGTTCTTC.

The chain recombines TRBV2 with TRBJ2-7; 9 bases align to TRBD2. Trimming cost V 3 bases and J 3 bases; bases outside gene matches: 9. This CDR3 is built from 16 residues. CDR1 is SNHLY, CDR2 FYNNEI, per germline. The CDR3 reads CASSEGRLAGNYEQYF. The CDR3 region has the DNA TGTGCCAGCAGTGAGGGGAGGCTAGCGGGGAACTACGAGCAGTACTTC.

The CDR3 is CASSPVRDIEAFF. CDR3 nucleotide sequence: TGTGCCAGCAGCCCAGTCCGGGACATAGAAGCTTTCTTT. The chain is built from TRBV7-7 and TRBJ1-1; tentatively, D is TRBD1 (6 bases). The CDR3 sequence is 13 residues long. The germline CDR1 and CDR2 sequences are SSHAT and FNYEAQ (reference sequence). The V and J ends lost 5 bases and 8 bases respectively, with 15 bases between them.

As regards this clone: Other DNA sequences in the same sample also yield this CDR3. The gene calls are TRBV7-9 and TRBJ2-3, with D unresolved. Germline CDR1 and CDR2: SEHNR and FQNEAQ (reference sequence). This CDR3 region has 14 residues. V was cut by 1 base and J by 0 bases, with 5 bases left in between. CDR3 in amino acids: CASSLVGSTDTQYF. CDR3 bases: TGTGCCAGCAGCTTAGTTGGCAGCACAGATACGCAGTATTTT.

The J gene is TRBJ2-3, the V gene TRBV27; 9 nucleotides agree with TRBD1. Germline V gene data show CDR1 as MNHEY and CDR2 as SMNVEV (reference sequence). This CDR3 is built from 15 residues. V shed 2 bases and J 3 bases; nucleotides not matched to a gene: 3. CDR3 DNA sequence: TGTGCCAGCAGTTTACCGGACAGGGGAACAGATACGCAGTATTTT. It translates to CASSLPDRGTDTQYF.

The chain employs TRBV12-5 and TRBJ1-2; tentative D call: TRBD1 (5 bases). Trimming cost V 1 base and J 8 bases, with 11 bases left between them. Germline CDR1 LGHNT, CDR2 FRNRAP. This CDR3 comprises 13 residues. This CDR3 is CASGLDRSQGYTF. In DNA, the CDR3 is TGTGCTAGTGGTTTGGACAGGTCGCAGGGCTACACCTTC.

The chain carries TRBV30 and TRBJ1-1; D may be TRBD1 (6 bases). Germline V gene sequence: CDR1 GTSNPN, CDR2 SVGIG (reference sequence). CDR3 length equals 13 residues. Deletions cut 2 bases from V and 11 bases from J, with 18 bases between. The CDR3 protein is CAWSPQGGAAAFF. CDR3 in DNA: TGTGCCTGGAGTCCACAGGGAGGAGCTGCGGCTTTCTTT. The full variable domain, rest sourced from reference TRBV30 and TRBJ1-1, is SQTIHQWPATLVQPVGSPLSLECTVEGTSNPNLYWYRQAAGRGLQLLFYSVGIGQISSEVPQNLSASRPQDRQFILSSKKLLLSDSGFYLCAWSPQGGAAAFFGQGTRLTVV.

CDR3 sequence (DNA): TGTGCCAGCAGCTTAGTCAGCAATCAGCCCCAGCATTTT. Translation gives CASSLVSNQPQHF. V gene TRBV7-2 combines with J gene TRBJ1-5; the D is unclear. V lost 1 base and J 1 base, leaving 2 bases between the germline ends. The CDR3 has 13 residues. Germline assignment: CDR1 SGHTA and CDR2 FQGNSA.

The CDR3 spells CASSLEAGGELFF. The CDR3 DNA reads TGCGCCAGCAGCTTGGAAGCAGGCGGGGAGCTGTTTTTT. The rearrangement links TRBV5-1 to TRBJ2-2; D remains ambiguous. Germline V gene sequence: CDR1 SGHRS, CDR2 YFSETQ. This CDR3 region has 13 residues. V gave up 0 bases and J gave up 7 bases, with 7 bases separating them.

The rearrangement links TRBV29-1 to TRBJ1-2; TRBD1 aligns across 11 bases. Germline assignment: CDR1 SQVTM and CDR2 ANQGSEA. CDR3 size: 12 residues. V dropped 6 bases and J dropped 8; count of bases not matched to a gene: 5. The DNA of the CDR3 is TGCAGCGTGACGGACAGGGGGCGAGGCTACACCTTC. Its protein is CSVTDRGRGYTF.

V gene TRBV11-2 combines with J gene TRBJ2-1, with no clear D. V lost 5 bases and J 9 bases, leaving 11 bases between the germline ends. Germline V gives CDR1 SGHAT, CDR2 FQNNGV. The CDR3 extends over 12 amino acids. The CDR3 sequence: CASSHGSSEQFF. CDR3 nucleotide sequence: TGTGCCAGCAGCCACGGATCGAGTGAGCAGTTCTTC. Full variable domain (outside the CDR3, taken from reference TRBV11-2 and TRBJ2-1): EAGVAQSPRYKIIEKRQSVAFWCNPISGHATLYWYQQILGQGPKLLIQFQNNGVVDDSQLPKDRFSAERLKGVDSTLKIQPAKLEDSAVYLCASSHGSSEQFFGPGTRLTVL.

The chain is built from TRBV30 and TRBJ2-3; 9 nucleotides match TRBD2. The germline V gene encodes CDR1 GTSNPN and CDR2 SVGIG (reference sequence). V dropped 7 bases and J dropped 4; count of bases not matched to a gene: 12. The CDR3 extends over 15 amino acids. CDR3 sequence reads: CASRWGAGGPDTQYF. The CDR3 coding sequence is TGTGCCTCCCGATGGGGCGCGGGGGGGCCAGATACGCAGTATTTT.

J is TRBJ2-1 and V is TRBV11-2; D might be TRBD1 or TRBD2, each matching 6 bases. The CDR3 covers 14 residues. Looked up from germline, CDR1 is SGHAT and CDR2 is FQNNGV. Trimming left V 5 bases short and J 10 bases short, with 18 bases between. The DNA of the CDR3 is TGTGCCAGCAGCCCCCGGAGGGGACACCCGGAGCAGTTCTTC. This codes for CASSPRRGHPEQFF.

The chain uses TRBV6-1 and TRBJ2-5, with 8 bases lining up with TRBD1. CDR1 and CDR2 (germline): MNHNS, SASEGT. The CDR3 contains 15 residues. The V and J ends lost 3 bases and 5 bases, in that order; junction bases with no gene match: 8. The CDR3 DNA follows: TGTGCCAGCAGTGAGGGCAGGGGGCGACTTGAGACCCAGTACTTC. Amino acid sequence: CASSEGRGRLETQYF.

The chain has TRBV30 and TRBJ2-2; D is unclear. The germline V and J ends were trimmed by 2 bases and 1 base, with 8 bases remaining between them. The CDR3 is 14 residues long. In germline, CDR1 is GTSNPN, CDR2 SVGIG (reference sequence). The chain's CDR3 is CAWSKGENTGELFF. CDR3 bases: TGTGCCTGGAGTAAGGGCGAGAACACCGGGGAGCTGTTTTTT.

The chain joins TRBV5-1 to TRBJ1-6, with D unclear. This CDR3 comprises 13 residues. Per the germline V gene, CDR1 is SGHRS and CDR2 is YFSETQ. Trimming took 0 bases from V and 8 from J, leaving 6 bases between them. The CDR3 loop reads CASSLESDSPLHF. The DNA of the CDR3 is TGCGCCAGCAGCTTGGAGTCGGATTCACCCCTCCACTTT.

This clone was seen just once. The chain carries TRBV30 and TRBJ1-1; D is uncertain. The CDR3 has 12 amino acids. Germline V lookup: CDR1 GTSNPN, CDR2 SVGIG (reference sequence). Trimming shortened V by 5 bases and J by 2 bases, and 9 bases separated the two germline ends. The CDR3, as DNA: TGTGCCTGGGCTCCAAGAAACACTGAAGCTTTCTTT. Protein: CAWAPRNTEAFF.

The V gene is TRBV18, the J gene TRBJ2-2; D call uncertain. The germline CDR1 and CDR2 sequences are KGHSH and LQKENI. There are 14 residues in the CDR3. V was cut by 3 bases and J by 0 bases, with 5 bases left in between. CDR3 coding DNA: TGTGCCAGCTCACCCGACACGAACACCGGGGAGCTGTTTTTT. Translated: CASSPDTNTGELFF.

A word on this clone: In the same sample, other DNA sequences code for this CDR3. The V call is TRBV28, the J call TRBJ2-7; D not certain. Germline CDR1 MDHEN, CDR2 SYDVKM. V lost 2 bases to trimming and J lost 3 bases, with 8 bases between them. The CDR3 is made up of 13 amino acids. As DNA, the CDR3 is TGTGCCAGCAGTTTAGGGCAGAGCTACGAGCAGTACTTC. Amino acids: CASSLGQSYEQYF.

This chain joins TRBV15 and TRBJ2-4, with 7 bases identical to TRBD1. Germline V gene data show CDR1 as LNHNV and CDR2 as YYDKDF (reference sequence). V shed 5 bases and J 9 bases; nucleotides not matched to a gene: 10. The CDR3 length is 14 residues. The CDR3 here is CATSQRQGSGIQYF. DNA for the CDR3: TGTGCCACCAGCCAGCGACAGGGCTCAGGCATTCAGTACTTC.